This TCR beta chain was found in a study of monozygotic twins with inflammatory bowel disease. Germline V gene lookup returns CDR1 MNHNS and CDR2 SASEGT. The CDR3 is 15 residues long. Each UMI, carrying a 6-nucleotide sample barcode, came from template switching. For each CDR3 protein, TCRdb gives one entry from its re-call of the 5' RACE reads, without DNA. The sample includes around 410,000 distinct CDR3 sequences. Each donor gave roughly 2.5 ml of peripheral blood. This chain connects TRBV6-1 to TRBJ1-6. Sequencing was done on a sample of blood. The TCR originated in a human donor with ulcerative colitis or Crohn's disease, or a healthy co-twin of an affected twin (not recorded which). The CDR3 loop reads CASIAAGSYNSPLHF.